The clone carrying this T cell receptor beta chain came up a few times. Its target is not known. TCRdb re-analysed the RT-PCR reads in MiXCR, keeping a single row per CDR3 protein. The sample records 650,000 to 700,000 distinct CDR3 sequences, approximately 15% being singletons. This entry is derived from a study of response to subunit inactivated influenza vaccine. Study findings and constraints: Authors suggested seasonal influenza vaccinations each recruit few new T cells.

The source material was PBMCs from blood, sampled roughly 12 days after vaccination. This receptor was taken from a man aged 50 or older who received an inactivated influenza vaccine.

The CDR3 protein is CASSFWDLPTYEQYF. CDR3 DNA: TGTGCCAGCAGTTTTTGGGACCTCCCCACGTACGAGCAGTACTTC. The rearrangement joins TRBV12-3 or TRBV12-4 to TRBJ2-7; D possibly uses TRBD1 or TRBD2 (5 bases each). Trimming removed 3 bases at V and 4 bases at J, with 16 bases between. The CDR3 is 15 amino acids.